This TCR beta chain was sequenced for a study of shared clonotypes between healthy human individuals. Looking at the study overall: Each donor had three CD4 naive, three CD4 memory, two CD8 naive and one CD8 memory plate. Study-wide findings and caveats: Clonotype sharing across several donors was observed for roughly 5% of naive CD4 clonotypes.

Comment on this clone: The antigen is undetermined. Other DNA sequences in this sample translate to the same CDR3.

The naive CD8 population came from CD45RO-negative cells selected for CCR7, without terminally differentiated effector memory CD45RA+ cells. CDR1 is MNHEY, CDR2 SMNVEV, per germline (reference sequence). The length of the CDR3 is 14 residues. V was pared by 3 bases and J by 0 bases, with 5 bases between. An even split of each subset's genomic DNA across several immunoSEQ plates was performed. Study processing details: ImmunoSEQ yielded junction-only sequences lacking quality scores, so filtering differed. Only in-frame clones appear in the TCRdb table, and some are missing; sequencing was by immunoSEQ multiplex PCR. V, J and clone size reflect that table, while D and trimming were determined from the DNA. The data contain 1.5 million to 2.5 million clones, about 95% of them singletons.

The source material was naive CD8+ T cells sorted from blood. The V gene is TRBV27, the J gene TRBJ1-4; D gene uncertain. This TCR came from a man younger than 35 in good health. The CDR3 region has the DNA TGTGCCAGCAGTTTGCTCGCAACTAATGAAAAACTGTTTTTT. The encoded protein is CASSLLATNEKLFF.